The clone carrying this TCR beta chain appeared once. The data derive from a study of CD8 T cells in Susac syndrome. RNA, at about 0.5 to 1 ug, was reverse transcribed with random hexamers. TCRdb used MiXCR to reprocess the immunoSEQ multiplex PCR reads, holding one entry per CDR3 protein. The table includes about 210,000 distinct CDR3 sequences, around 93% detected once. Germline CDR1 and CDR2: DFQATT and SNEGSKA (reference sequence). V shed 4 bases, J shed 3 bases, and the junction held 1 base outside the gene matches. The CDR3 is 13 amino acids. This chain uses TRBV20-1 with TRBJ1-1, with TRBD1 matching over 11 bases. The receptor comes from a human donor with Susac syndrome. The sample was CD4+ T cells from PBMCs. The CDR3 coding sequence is TGCAGTGCTAAGGGACAGGGGGACACTGAAGCTTTCTTT. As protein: CSAKGQGDTEAFF.